A selection of T cell receptor beta chains follows, all from one sample in a study of T cells in localized non-small cell lung cancer. The protocol was immunoSEQ multiplex PCR, while the TCRdb copy is restricted to in-frame clones and leaves out a portion. The sample yields 35,000 to 45,000 clones, over 70% seen once. The sequencing used peripheral blood, collected before any cancer treatment. These receptors came from a male donor aged 60 or over with stage III squamous cell lung carcinoma. Both conserved end residues are part of each CDR3. D genes are given only for firm matches. Clone size, where shown, is once, few, many, or a class for clones that have expanded.

v_gene: TRBV11-3; abundance: NA; d_gene: TRBD2; j_gene: TRBJ2-3; CDR3aa: CASSLSGGAPSTDTQYF; CDR3nt: TGTGCCAGCAGTCTGAGCGGGGGGGCCCCAAGCACAGATACGCAGTATTTT
v_gene: TRBV5-1; abundance: NA; d_gene: NA; j_gene: TRBJ1-5; CDR3aa: CASSLEGGSGQPQHF; CDR3nt: TGCGCCAGCAGCTTGGAAGGAGGGAGCGGTCAGCCCCAGCATTTT
v_gene: TRBV2; abundance: few; d_gene: NA; j_gene: TRBJ2-3; CDR3aa: CASRTGERTDTQYF; CDR3nt: TGTGCCAGCAGGACAGGAGAACGTACAGATACGCAGTATTTT
v_gene: TRBV7-8; abundance: NA; d_gene: NA; j_gene: TRBJ2-7; CDR3aa: CASSLVVDYEQYF; CDR3nt: TGTGCCAGCAGCTTAGTAGTCGACTACGAGCAGTACTTC
v_gene: TRBV5-3; abundance: NA; d_gene: NA; j_gene: TRBJ2-7; CDR3aa: CARSRGRTACEQYF; CDR3nt: TGTGCCAGAAGCCGAGGACGGACGGCCTGCGAGCAGTACTTC
v_gene: TRBV4-2; abundance: once; d_gene: TRBD1; j_gene: TRBJ1-4; CDR3aa: CASSQEIGTELFF; CDR3nt: TGTGCCAGCAGCCAAGAAATAGGGACAGAACTGTTTTTT
v_gene: TRBV9; abundance: NA; d_gene: NA; j_gene: TRBJ1-2; CDR3aa: CASSVATGGAGYGYTF; CDR3nt: TGTGCCAGCAGCGTAGCTACGGGGGGCGCGGGCTATGGCTACACCTTC
v_gene: TRBV7-6; abundance: once; d_gene: NA; j_gene: TRBJ1-2; CDR3aa: CASSLLGVGYTF; CDR3nt: TGTGCCAGCAGCTTACTTGGTGTGGGCTACACCTTC
v_gene: TRBV7-9; abundance: NA; d_gene: NA; j_gene: TRBJ2-4; CDR3aa: CASSFGGIDKNIQYF; CDR3nt: TGTGCCAGCAGCTTCGGAGGAATTGACAAAAACATTCAGTACTTC
v_gene: TRBV29-1; abundance: NA; d_gene: NA; j_gene: TRBJ1-1; CDR3aa: CSVVESLMRTEAFF; CDR3nt: TGCAGCGTTGTAGAGTCCCTTATGAGGACTGAAGCTTTCTTT
v_gene: TRBV30; abundance: NA; d_gene: NA; j_gene: TRBJ2-6; CDR3aa: CAWRYSGANVLTF; CDR3nt: TGTGCCTGGAGGTACTCTGGGGCCAACGTCCTGACTTTC
v_gene: TRBV27; abundance: once; d_gene: NA; j_gene: TRBJ2-3; CDR3aa: CASSTRDVDTQYF; CDR3nt: TGTGCCAGCAGTACCCGGGATGTAGATACGCAGTATTTT
v_gene: TRBV5-4; abundance: once; d_gene: TRBD2; j_gene: TRBJ2-1; CDR3aa: CASSPRTSVEQFF; CDR3nt: TGTGCCAGCAGCCCTCGGACTAGCGTGGAGCAGTTCTTC
v_gene: TRBV5-1; abundance: NA; d_gene: NA; j_gene: TRBJ2-7; CDR3aa: CASSLAQGGNEQYF; CDR3nt: TGCGCCAGCAGCTTGGCCCAGGGTGGGAACGAGCAGTACTTC
v_gene: TRBV9; abundance: NA; d_gene: TRBD1; j_gene: TRBJ1-2; CDR3aa: CASSPMPGQVHYGYTF; CDR3nt: TGTGCCAGCAGCCCCATGCCGGGACAGGTTCACTATGGCTACACCTTC
v_gene: TRBV5-6; abundance: NA; d_gene: NA; j_gene: TRBJ1-5; CDR3aa: CASSTGRYNQPQHF; CDR3nt: TGTGCCAGCAGCACGGGACGGTACAATCAGCCCCAGCATTTT
v_gene: TRBV9; abundance: NA; d_gene: TRBD2; j_gene: TRBJ2-1; CDR3aa: CASSVDQRGTYNEQFF; CDR3nt: TGTGCCAGCAGCGTAGATCAGCGGGGGACCTACAATGAGCAGTTCTTC
v_gene: TRBV5-1; abundance: NA; d_gene: NA; j_gene: TRBJ2-1; CDR3aa: CASSLAVSGGVYNEQFF; CDR3nt: TGCGCCAGCAGCTTGGCGGTCTCGGGTGGTGTCTACAATGAGCAGTTCTTC
v_gene: TRBV29-1; abundance: NA; d_gene: NA; j_gene: TRBJ2-1; CDR3aa: CSFTGPYYNEQFF; CDR3nt: TGCAGCTTCACAGGTCCCTATTACAATGAGCAGTTCTTC
v_gene: TRBV5-1; abundance: NA; d_gene: NA; j_gene: TRBJ1-2; CDR3aa: CASSLEHGDPNYGYTF; CDR3nt: TGCGCCAGCAGCTTGGAGCACGGAGATCCTAACTATGGCTACACCTTC
v_gene: TRBV30; abundance: NA; d_gene: NA; j_gene: TRBJ1-4; CDR3aa: CAWSWGREKLFF; CDR3nt: TGTGCCTGGAGTTGGGGGCGTGAAAAACTGTTTTTT
v_gene: TRBV10-3; abundance: NA; d_gene: NA; j_gene: TRBJ1-3; CDR3aa: CAISEQVSGNTIYF; CDR3nt: TGTGCCATCAGTGAACAGGTCTCTGGAAACACCATATATTTT
v_gene: TRBV30; abundance: NA; d_gene: NA; j_gene: TRBJ2-7; CDR3aa: CAWSLNYEQYF; CDR3nt: TGTGCCTGGAGTCTGAACTACGAGCAGTACTTC
v_gene: TRBV30; abundance: NA; d_gene: NA; j_gene: TRBJ2-5; CDR3aa: CAWSVGTQETQYF; CDR3nt: TGTGCCTGGAGTGTAGGGACACAAGAGACCCAGTACTTC
v_gene: TRBV5-1; abundance: NA; d_gene: NA; j_gene: TRBJ2-1; CDR3aa: CASSLATAGYNEQFF; CDR3nt: TGCGCCAGCAGCTTGGCCACAGCCGGATACAATGAGCAGTTCTTC
v_gene: TRBV6-5; abundance: NA; d_gene: TRBD1; j_gene: TRBJ1-1; CDR3aa: CASSNDRDRAFF; CDR3nt: TGTGCCAGCAGTAACGACAGGGATCGGGCTTTCTTT
v_gene: TRBV5-6; abundance: NA; d_gene: NA; j_gene: TRBJ2-6; CDR3aa: CASSLPGASGANVLTF; CDR3nt: TGTGCCAGCAGCTTGCCAGGGGCTTCTGGGGCCAACGTCCTGACTTTC
v_gene: TRBV9; abundance: NA; d_gene: TRBD1; j_gene: TRBJ1-2; CDR3aa: CASSVDPGTGTDGYTF; CDR3nt: TGTGCCAGCAGCGTAGACCCCGGGACAGGGACTGATGGCTACACCTTC
v_gene: TRBV13; abundance: NA; d_gene: NA; j_gene: TRBJ1-1; CDR3aa: CASSFRDRNEAFF; CDR3nt: TGTGCCAGCAGCTTCCGAGACAGAAATGAAGCTTTCTTT
v_gene: TRBV2; abundance: NA; d_gene: TRBD1; j_gene: TRBJ2-7; CDR3aa: CASSVGTGPYEQYF; CDR3nt: TGTGCCAGCAGTGTCGGGACAGGGCCCTACGAGCAGTACTTC
v_gene: TRBV7-9; abundance: NA; d_gene: NA; j_gene: TRBJ2-2; CDR3aa: CASSRDPHTGELFF; CDR3nt: TGTGCCAGCAGCCGTGACCCCCACACCGGGGAGCTGTTTTTT
v_gene: TRBV7-8; abundance: medium-sized; d_gene: TRBD2; j_gene: TRBJ2-1; CDR3aa: CASSWGLAGGWSYNEQFF; CDR3nt: TGTGCCAGCAGCTGGGGACTAGCGGGAGGGTGGTCCTACAATGAGCAGTTCTTC
v_gene: TRBV19; abundance: NA; d_gene: NA; j_gene: TRBJ2-5; CDR3aa: CASSITGARETQYF; CDR3nt: TGTGCCAGTAGTATCACGGGGGCTCGAGAGACCCAGTACTTC
v_gene: TRBV6-4; abundance: few; d_gene: NA; j_gene: TRBJ2-7; CDR3aa: CASSDKRAEVGQYF; CDR3nt: TGTGCCAGCAGTGACAAGAGGGCAGAAGTCGGGCAGTACTTC
v_gene: TRBV7-9; abundance: NA; d_gene: NA; j_gene: TRBJ1-1; CDR3aa: CASSLSTEAFF; CDR3nt: TGTGCCAGCAGCTTAAGCACTGAAGCTTTCTTT
v_gene: TRBV29-1; abundance: few; d_gene: NA; j_gene: TRBJ1-1; CDR3aa: CSVEEQLNTEAFF; CDR3nt: TGCAGCGTTGAGGAACAGTTGAACACTGAAGCTTTCTTT
v_gene: TRBV29-1; abundance: NA; d_gene: TRBD1; j_gene: TRBJ1-2; CDR3aa: CSARNLTGPNYGYTF; CDR3nt: TGCAGCGCCCGAAACCTGACAGGGCCGAACTATGGCTACACCTTC
v_gene: TRBV4-2; abundance: NA; d_gene: NA; j_gene: TRBJ1-4; CDR3aa: CASSQDMKGSTNEKLFF; CDR3nt: TGTGCCAGCAGCCAAGATATGAAGGGCTCAACTAATGAAAAACTGTTTTTT
v_gene: TRBV6-1; abundance: NA; d_gene: TRBD1; j_gene: TRBJ1-5; CDR3aa: CATGTGLNQPQHF; CDR3nt: TGTGCCACCGGGACAGGCCTCAATCAGCCCCAGCATTTT
v_gene: TRBV7-9; abundance: NA; d_gene: NA; j_gene: TRBJ1-2; CDR3aa: CASSLLATLYGYTF; CDR3nt: TGTGCCAGCAGCTTACTAGCAACCCTCTATGGCTACACCTTC
v_gene: TRBV11-2; abundance: NA; d_gene: TRBD2; j_gene: TRBJ2-1; CDR3aa: CASSLGASGTDEQFF; CDR3nt: TGTGCCAGCAGCTTAGGTGCTAGCGGGACCGATGAGCAGTTCTTC
v_gene: TRBV4-2; abundance: NA; d_gene: NA; j_gene: TRBJ1-1; CDR3aa: CASSQDSVRLWYNTEAFF; CDR3nt: TGTGCCAGCAGCCAAGATTCGGTTAGATTGTGGTATAACACTGAAGCTTTCTTT
v_gene: TRBV27; abundance: NA; d_gene: NA; j_gene: TRBJ2-2; CDR3aa: CASSFRSPLDGRTSTGELFF; CDR3nt: TGTGCCAGCAGTTTTCGGTCCCCCCTGGACGGGAGAACAAGCACCGGGGAGCTGTTTTTT
v_gene: TRBV19; abundance: NA; d_gene: TRBD1; j_gene: TRBJ1-2; CDR3aa: CASSPTGGSRDGYTF; CDR3nt: TGTGCCAGTAGTCCCACAGGGGGCTCAAGGGATGGCTACACCTTC
v_gene: TRBV5-1; abundance: NA; d_gene: NA; j_gene: TRBJ1-3; CDR3aa: CASSPAGGSSGNTIYF; CDR3nt: TGCGCCAGCAGCCCGGCGGGCGGGAGCTCTGGAAACACCATATATTTT
v_gene: TRBV5-1; abundance: NA; d_gene: NA; j_gene: TRBJ1-4; CDR3aa: CASSSEGVDEKLFF; CDR3nt: TGCGCCAGCAGCTCGGAAGGAGTTGATGAAAAACTGTTTTTT
v_gene: TRBV2; abundance: NA; d_gene: TRBD2; j_gene: TRBJ2-1; CDR3aa: CASSEQTSGDEQFF; CDR3nt: TGTGCCAGCAGTGAACAAACTAGCGGCGATGAGCAGTTCTTC
v_gene: TRBV9; abundance: NA; d_gene: TRBD1; j_gene: TRBJ2-2; CDR3aa: CASTQLSGGNGELFF; CDR3nt: TGTGCCAGCACCCAACTCTCAGGGGGCAACGGGGAGCTGTTTTTT
v_gene: TRBV6-1; abundance: NA; d_gene: NA; j_gene: TRBJ1-1; CDR3aa: CASSDTLLSEAFF; CDR3nt: TGTGCCAGCAGTGATACATTGCTCTCTGAAGCTTTCTTT
v_gene: TRBV9; abundance: NA; d_gene: NA; j_gene: TRBJ2-2; CDR3aa: CASSVEGVSFTGELFF; CDR3nt: TGTGCCAGCAGCGTAGAGGGCGTGAGCTTCACCGGGGAGCTGTTTTTT
v_gene: TRBV6-1; abundance: NA; d_gene: NA; j_gene: TRBJ1-2; CDR3aa: CASSETERGYTF; CDR3nt: TGTGCCAGCAGTGAAACTGAGCGTGGCTACACCTTC
v_gene: TRBV7-9; abundance: NA; d_gene: TRBD2; j_gene: TRBJ2-7; CDR3aa: CASSFPGLADYEQYF; CDR3nt: TGTGCCAGCAGCTTCCCGGGACTAGCCGACTACGAGCAGTACTTC
v_gene: TRBV5-1; abundance: NA; d_gene: TRBD1; j_gene: TRBJ1-6; CDR3aa: CASSKRTGGDSPLHF; CDR3nt: TGCGCCAGCAGCAAACGGACAGGGGGAGACTCACCCCTCCACTTT
v_gene: TRBV5-1; abundance: NA; d_gene: TRBD1; j_gene: TRBJ1-3; CDR3aa: CASSRDSSGNTIYF; CDR3nt: TGCGCCAGCAGTCGGGACAGCTCTGGAAACACCATATATTTT